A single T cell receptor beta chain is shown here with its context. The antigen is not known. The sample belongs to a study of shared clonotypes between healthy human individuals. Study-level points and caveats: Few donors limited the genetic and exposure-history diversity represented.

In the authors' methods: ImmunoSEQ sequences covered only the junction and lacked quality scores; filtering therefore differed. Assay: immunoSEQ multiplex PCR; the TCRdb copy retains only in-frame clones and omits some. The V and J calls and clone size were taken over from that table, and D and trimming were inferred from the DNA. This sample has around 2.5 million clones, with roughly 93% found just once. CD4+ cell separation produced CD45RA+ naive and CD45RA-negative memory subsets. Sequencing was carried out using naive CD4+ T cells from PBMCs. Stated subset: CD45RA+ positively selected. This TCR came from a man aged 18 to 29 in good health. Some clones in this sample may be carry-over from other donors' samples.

In DNA, the CDR3 is TGTGCCAGCAGCCCCGGGACAGGGCTATACGAGCAGTACTTC. It encodes CASSPGTGLYEQYF. The rearrangement uses TRBV5-6 and TRBJ2-7; 9 bases agree with TRBD1. CDR1 SGHDT and CDR2 YYEEEE come from the germline V gene. This CDR3 region has 14 residues. V lost 4 bases and J lost 4; bases outside the gene matches: 6.